This T cell receptor beta chain comes out of a study of CD8+ T cells in alopecia areata. About the study: Each of the treated patients was given oral tofacitinib, 5 to 10 mg twice daily, for moderate-to-severe alopecia areata.

Germline V gene lookup returns CDR1 MGHRA and CDR2 YSYEKL. This CDR3 contains 16 residues. Trimming took 0 bases from V and 0 from J, leaving 11 bases between them. RNA extraction was followed by reverse transcription into cDNA, which acted as the sequencing template. This table comes from immunoSEQ multiplex PCR, and its TCRdb copy is limited to in-frame clones, with some not included. This sample has 140,000 to 150,000 clones, with about 59% found just once. Documented treatment: oral pan-JAK inhibitor, 5-10 mg twice daily. It was from alopecia areata patients that lesional scalp punch biopsies and peripheral blood were collected.

This chain uses TRBV4-1 with TRBJ1-2, with D possibly being TRBD1 (5 bases). This specimen consisted of CD8+ T cells sorted from blood, obtained at week 4, from a patient treated with tofacitinib. The TCR sequence derives from a human donor with alopecia areata. The chain's CDR3 is CASSQDLGEANYGYTF. CDR3 sequence (DNA): TGCGCCAGCAGCCAAGATCTGGGGGAGGCTAACTATGGCTACACCTTC.